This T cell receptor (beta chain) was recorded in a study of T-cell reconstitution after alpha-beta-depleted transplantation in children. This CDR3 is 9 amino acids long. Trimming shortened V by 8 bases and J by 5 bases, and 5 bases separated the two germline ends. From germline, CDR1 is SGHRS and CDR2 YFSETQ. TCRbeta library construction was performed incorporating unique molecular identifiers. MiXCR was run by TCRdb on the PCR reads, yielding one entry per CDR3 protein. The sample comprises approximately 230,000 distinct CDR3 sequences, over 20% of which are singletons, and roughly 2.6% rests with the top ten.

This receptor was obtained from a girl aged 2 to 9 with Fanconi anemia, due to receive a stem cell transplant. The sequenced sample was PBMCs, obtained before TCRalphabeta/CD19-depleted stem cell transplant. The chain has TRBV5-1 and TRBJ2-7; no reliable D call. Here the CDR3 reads CARGDEQYF. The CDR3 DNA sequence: TGCGCCAGAGGCGACGAGCAGTACTTC.